One and the same sample provided the 20 T cell receptor beta chains below, sequenced in a study of tumor-infiltrating lymphocytes in primary liver carcinoma. Blood RNA was derived from unsorted whole blood, and germline DNA was extracted too. Total RNA amounting to around 540 ng was the source from which TCR beta cDNA was made with a constant-region primer. Sequencing libraries for TCR beta derived from three nested multiplex PCR rounds that used slightly modified ARM-PCR. TRBV1-TRBV30 forward primers and a C-beta reverse primer were used in the first two PCR rounds, which each ran for approximately 11 cycles. TCRdb reprocessed the multiplex PCR reads via MiXCR and lists one record per CDR3 protein. In the table there are approximately 330,000 distinct CDR3 sequences, less than 70% of which are singletons. Sequences were obtained from peripheral blood. Receptors originate from a man aged 40-50 years with primary liver carcinoma and hepatitis B virus infection.

The rearrangement uses TRBV5-1 and TRBJ2-3, with D perhaps TRBD1 or TRBD2 (5 bases each). The CDR3 has 14 amino acids. V lost 0 bases and J 5 bases, leaving 10 bases between the germline ends. Germline CDR1 is SGHRS and CDR2 is YFSETQ. The CDR3 coding sequence is TGCGCCAGCAGCTTGGGTGGGGACCGAGATACGCAGTATTTT. This translates into CASSLGGDRDTQYF.

The chain uses TRBV11-1 and TRBJ2-5, with a weak D call TRBD2 (6 bases). There are 14 residues in the CDR3. The germline V gene has CDR1 SGHAT and CDR2 FQDESV (reference sequence). With 5 bases removed from V and 7 bases from J, the gap between germline ends came to 17 bases. Here the CDR3 DNA reads TGTGCCAGCAGCACCCAGGGAAGGGGAGGGACCCAGTACTTC. Residues: CASSTQGRGGTQYF.

As regards this clonotype: Given a much more abundant clone one base away, this may be a read error. The V call is TRBV6-6, the J call TRBJ2-7; TRBD2 matches at 12 bases. The CDR3 contains 18 residues. The V gene's germline CDR1 is MNHNY and CDR2 SVGAGI (reference sequence). The DNA for the CDR3 is TGTGTCAGCAGTTCCCCAACTAGCGGGAGGTCGGGAGGCTACGAGCAGTACTTC. The encoded protein is CVSSSPTSGRSGGYEQYF.

A word on this clonotype: A read error is possible here, since a much larger clone lies one base away. CDR3: CASSYFGYRELYTGELFF. The CDR3 DNA is TGTGCCAGCAGTTACTTCGGATATCGGGAGTTGTACACCGGGGAGCTGTTTTTT. The rearrangement links TRBV6-5 to TRBJ2-2, with D possibly matching TRBD2 (6 bases). The V gene's germline CDR1 is MNHEY and CDR2 SVGAGI. The V end was cut by 1 base, the J end by 3 bases, with 18 bases between. This CDR3 is 18 amino acids long.

A note on this clonotype: A single base separates this from a much larger clone, so it may be a read error. The CDR3 ends on some other residue instead of the conserved phenylalanine or tryptophan, so this is likely a read error. It is unclear where the CDR3 begins or ends on the DNA, so no DNA is shown, and the CDR3 is as TCRdb lists it. Here the CDR3 reads CAISESPLDRGDTI. The chain has TRBV10-3 and TRBJ2-7; TRBD1, as called in the table, went unchecked against the DNA. The germline V gene has CDR1 ENHRY and CDR2 SYGVKD. Counting both end residues, the CDR3 totals 14 amino acids.

The sample holds a few counts of this clonotype. The chain couples TRBV4-1 to TRBJ2-7; 11 bases map to TRBD1. This CDR3 is built from 16 residues. The trim removed 0 bases at V and 7 bases at J, leaving 8 bases unmatched. Germline CDR1 and CDR2: MGHRA and YSYEKL. CDR3 amino acids: CASSQESGQGAGEQYF. The CDR3 coding sequence is TGCGCCAGCAGCCAAGAATCAGGACAGGGGGCGGGTGAGCAGTACTTC.

To note about this clonotype: At one boundary the junction diverges from the germline segment, which might be a read error. The rearrangement uses TRBV11-2 and TRBJ2-5, with no clear D. The CDR3 has 12 residues. Germline V gene sequence: CDR1 SGHAT, CDR2 FQNNGV. CDR3 region: CATSLHVETQYF. The CDR3 DNA sequence: TGTGCCACCAGCTTACACGTGGAGACCCAGTACTTC.

The J gene is TRBJ1-2, the V gene TRBV6-1; 8 bases map to TRBD1. Germline assignment: CDR1 MNHNS and CDR2 SASEGT. The CDR3 runs 14 residues. Losses at the gene ends were 7 bases for V and 4 bases for J; bases not matched to a gene: 8. CDR3 residues: CASNSGGAGYGYTF. The CDR3 region has the DNA TGTGCCAGCAATTCAGGGGGCGCAGGCTATGGCTACACCTTC.

As to this clonotype: A much larger clone is a single base away; this may be a read error. The CDR3, as DNA: TGTGCCAGCAGACTTTCAACGGGAGGGTGGTACAATGAGCAGTTCTTC. Translation gives CASRLSTGGWYNEQFF. The chain combines TRBV6-2 or TRBV6-3 with TRBJ2-1, with 8 bases that match TRBD2. CDR1 and CDR2 (germline): MNHEY, SVGEGT. The V gene end was trimmed by 6 bases and the J gene end by 4 bases; junction bases not matched to a gene: 11. The CDR3 contains 16 residues.

In this sample, this clonotype turned up many times. V is TRBV12-3 or TRBV12-4 and J is TRBJ2-1; 7 bases line up with TRBD1. CDR3 length: 14 amino acids. V lost 7 bases to trimming and J lost 9 bases; unmatched junction nucleotides: 12. The DNA for the CDR3 is TGTGCCAGCACCGGGGACAGAGAAGGGCGTGAGCAGTTCTTC. Amino acid sequence: CASTGDREGREQFF.

The chain carries TRBV5-1 and TRBJ2-5; D unclear. This CDR3 is built from 14 residues. Germline CDR1 reads SGHRS; CDR2 reads YFSETQ. With 5 bases removed from V and 3 bases from J, the gap between germline ends came to 14 bases. The CDR3 reads CASRIGASKETQYF. Written as DNA, the CDR3 is TGCGCCAGCAGGATTGGAGCGTCCAAAGAGACCCAGTACTTC.

On this clonotype itself: It is likely a read error, because the conserved phenylalanine at the end of the CDR3 is missing. The chain is built from TRBV30 and TRBJ2-1; tentative D call: TRBD1 (5 bases). There are 14 residues in the CDR3. V dropped 2 bases and J dropped 4 bases, with 12 bases sitting between them. From germline, CDR1 is GTSNPN and CDR2 SVGIG (reference sequence). This CDR3 is CAWSMGLIYNEQFS. The CDR3 DNA sequence: TGTGCCTGGAGTATGGGGCTAATTTACAATGAGCAGTTCTCC.

As concerns this clonotype: Given a much more abundant clone one base away, this may be a read error. The gene calls are TRBV10-1 and TRBJ1-1; TRBD1 aligns across 7 bases. The CDR3 is 14 residues long. Germline values: CDR1 WNHNN, CDR2 SYGVQD (reference sequence). Trimming at V came to 7 bases and at J to 0 bases, leaving 5 bases not matched to a gene. The DNA of the CDR3 is TGCGCCAGCAACCGGGACAGCTTGAACACTGAAGCTTTCTTT. Amino acids: CASNRDSLNTEAFF.

For this clonotype: The conserved phenylalanine or tryptophan is not found at the CDR3 terminus, so this likely reflects a read error. V usage is TRBV11-2 and J usage is TRBJ1-1, with 7 nucleotides matching TRBD1. Trimming cost V 5 bases and J 7 bases; bases outside gene matches: 10. Per the germline V gene, CDR1 is SGHAT and CDR2 is FQNNGV. The CDR3 consists of 14 residues. CDR3 bases: TGTGCCAGCAGCCACCCCCGACAGGGACTTGAAGCTTTCTAT. Residues: CASSHPRQGLEAFY.

The chain has TRBV28 and TRBJ1-2; D gene uncertain. The CDR3 totals 14 residues. V lost 5 bases to trimming and J lost 4 bases, with 14 bases between them. Germline V gene lookup returns CDR1 MDHEN and CDR2 SYDVKM. The CDR3: CASSPSPQLYGYTF. The CDR3 DNA sequence: TGTGCCAGCAGTCCCTCCCCCCAGCTCTATGGCTACACCTTC.

This chain joins TRBV11-2 and TRBJ2-5; D remains unclear. Per germline, CDR1 SGHAT and CDR2 FQNNGV. Trimming removed 7 bases at V and 2 bases at J, with 14 bases between. The CDR3 sequence is 14 residues long. The CDR3 sequence: CASKVKGNQETQYF. CDR3 nucleotide sequence: TGTGCCAGCAAAGTTAAAGGAAATCAAGAGACCCAGTACTTC.

This CDR3 is CATSDAGTMTYNEQFF. In DNA form, the CDR3 reads TGTGCCACCAGTGATGCCGGGACAATGACCTACAATGAGCAGTTCTTC. The chain employs TRBV24-1 and TRBJ2-1, with a weak D call TRBD1 (6 bases). V lost 3 bases, J lost 2 bases, and 13 bases lay in between. This CDR3 comprises 16 residues. Germline-derived CDR1 and CDR2 are KGHDR and SFDVKD.

Note on this clonotype: Relative to the germline gene, one junction end is altered; a read error may explain this. The chain combines TRBV6-6 with TRBJ1-5; 9 bases line up with TRBD1. In germline, CDR1 is MNHNY, CDR2 SVGAGI (reference sequence). This CDR3 contains 18 residues. The CDR3, as DNA: TGTGCCACCAGTTACCCTCCCCCGGACAGGGGATCGGGACAGCCCCAGCATTTT. As protein: CATSYPPPDRGSGQPQHF.

About this clonotype itself: A single base separates this from a much larger clone, so it may be a read error. The V gene is TRBV6-5, the J gene TRBJ2-2, with D perhaps being TRBD1 or TRBD2 (6 bases each). The V gene lost 2 bases and the J gene lost 6 bases, with 19 bases spanning the gap. The germline gives CDR1 MNHEY, CDR2 SVGAGI. This CDR3 region has 17 residues. CDR3 in DNA: TGTGCCAGCAGTTACGTAACCCTAGTGGAGGGGGCCGGGGAGCTGTTTTTT. Protein: CASSYVTLVEGAGELFF.

The chain is built from TRBV11-3 and TRBJ2-3, with 9 bases that match TRBD1. Germline V gene sequence: CDR1 SGHNT, CDR2 YENEEA. The J segment lost 1 base and the V segment lost 7 bases, leaving 9 bases of the junction unmatched. The CDR3 contains 16 residues. The CDR3 loop is CASNPGTGSRTDTQYF. The CDR3 coding sequence is TGTGCCAGCAATCCCGGGACAGGGAGCCGCACAGATACGCAGTATTTT.